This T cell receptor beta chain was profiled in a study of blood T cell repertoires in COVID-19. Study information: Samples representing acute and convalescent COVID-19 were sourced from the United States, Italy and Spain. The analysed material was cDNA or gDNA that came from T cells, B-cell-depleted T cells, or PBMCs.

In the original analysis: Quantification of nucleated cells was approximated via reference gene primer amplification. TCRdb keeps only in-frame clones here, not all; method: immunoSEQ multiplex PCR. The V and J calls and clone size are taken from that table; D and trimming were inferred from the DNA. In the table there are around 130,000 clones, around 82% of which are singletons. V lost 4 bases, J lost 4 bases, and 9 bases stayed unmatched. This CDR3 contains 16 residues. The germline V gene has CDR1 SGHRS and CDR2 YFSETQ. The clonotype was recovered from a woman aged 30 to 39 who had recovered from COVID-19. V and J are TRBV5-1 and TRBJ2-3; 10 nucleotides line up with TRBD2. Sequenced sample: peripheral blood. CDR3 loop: CASSTSERGGADTQYF. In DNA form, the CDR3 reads TGCGCCAGCAGCACTTCGGAGCGGGGGGGCGCAGATACGCAGTATTTT.